These 18 T cell receptor beta chains came from one sample sequenced in a study of patients and donors after allogeneic stem cell transplantation. TCRdb itself ran the RT-PCR reads through MiXCR, one entry per CDR3 protein. This table holds 920,000 or so distinct CDR3 sequences, 18% found once. Specimen: blood, either unsorted or a sorted T cell fraction (not recorded which). Receptors originate from a human donor who was either an allogeneic HSCT recipient or a stem cell or donor lymphocyte infusion donor (not recorded which). It is not recorded whose cells these are; they may come from a transplant donor.

This rearrangement joins TRBV11-1 to TRBJ2-3; perhaps TRBD1 as D (5 bases). Germline V gives CDR1 SGHAT, CDR2 FQDESV (reference sequence). The CDR3 sequence is 18 residues long. V lost 2 bases and J 3 bases, leaving 21 bases between the germline ends. The CDR3 loop reads CASSLPLDQQAETDTQYF. The CDR3 coding sequence is TGTGCCAGCAGCTTACCATTGGACCAACAGGCGGAGACAGATACGCAGTATTTT. Drawing the rest from reference TRBV11-1 and TRBJ2-3, the complete variable domain is EAEVAQSPRYKITEKSQAVAFWCDPISGHATLYWYRQILGQGPELLVQFQDESVVDDSQLPKDRFSAERLKGVDSTLKIQPAELGDSAMYLCASSLPLDQQAETDTQYFGPGTRLTVL.

This clonotype came up a few times. The chain carries TRBV12-3 or TRBV12-4 and TRBJ2-5; D unclear. Trimming took 8 bases from V and 5 from J, leaving 12 bases between them. The CDR3 totals 12 residues. This CDR3 is CASEGRAETQYF. DNA of the CDR3: TGTGCCAGCGAAGGGCGCGCGGAGACCCAGTACTTC.

This clonotype came up a few times. The chain recombines TRBV6-1 with TRBJ2-7, with D perhaps matching TRBD1 or TRBD2 (6 bases each). This CDR3 comprises 14 residues. V dropped 7 bases and J dropped 12 bases, with 25 bases sitting between them. Germline CDR1 reads MNHNS; CDR2 reads SASEGT. The CDR3 DNA follows: TGTGCCAGCACTCTCTCTCCGGGGGCCGATCGTCTGTACTTC. Its translation: CASTLSPGADRLYF.

The V call is TRBV3-1, the J call TRBJ2-7, with unresolved D. The CDR3 is 17 amino acids. The V gene lost 0 bases and the J gene lost 4 bases, with 19 bases spanning the gap. Germline V gene lookup returns CDR1 LGHDT and CDR2 YNNKEL (reference sequence). The CDR3 region is CASSQEARLIGSYEQYF. The CDR3 DNA is TGTGCCAGCAGCCAAGAGGCCCGCCTAATAGGATCGTACGAGCAGTACTTC.

The chain links TRBV6-2 or TRBV6-3 to TRBJ2-7; D is perhaps TRBD2 (5 bases). With 4 bases removed from V and 2 bases from J, the gap between germline ends came to 12 bases. The CDR3 contains 14 residues. Germline loops: CDR1 MNHEY, CDR2 SVGEGT. For the CDR3, the DNA is TGTGCCAGCAGTTCTGCTAGCAAAACCTACGAGCAGTACTTC. Its protein product is CASSSASKTYEQYF.

This chain links TRBV25-1 with TRBJ1-2; no reliable D call. V was cut by 3 bases and J by 0 bases, with 5 bases left in between. Germline loops: CDR1 MGHDK, CDR2 SYGVNS. The CDR3 sequence is 13 residues long. The DNA of the CDR3 is TGTGCCAGCAGTGACAGTTCTAACTATGGCTACACCTTC. Translation gives CASSDSSNYGYTF.

The V call is TRBV18, the J call TRBJ2-5, with D tentatively TRBD2 (5 bases). Trimming shortened V by 8 bases and J by 2 bases, and 12 bases separated the two germline ends. Per the germline V gene, CDR1 is KGHSH and CDR2 is LQKENI. This CDR3 region has 13 residues. CDR3 coding DNA: TGTGCCAGCCTACCCGGACTGCAAGAGACCCAGTACTTC. This sequence encodes CASLPGLQETQYF. Looking up the rest from reference TRBV18 and TRBJ2-5 gives the full variable domain: NAGVMQNPRHLVRRRGQEARLRCSPMKGHSHVYWYRQLPEEGLKFMVYLQKENIIDESGMPKERFSAEFPKEGPSILRIQQVVRGDSAAYFCASLPGLQETQYFGPGTRLLVL.

The chain is built from TRBV11-2 and TRBJ1-2, with D unclear. This CDR3 has 18 residues. The V gene lost 4 bases and the J gene lost 0 bases, with 21 bases spanning the gap. Germline CDR1 is SGHAT and CDR2 is FQNNGV. Written as DNA, the CDR3 is TGTGCCAGCAGCTATCAAGCTTGGTCCCGGGATTCTAACTATGGCTACACCTTC. This sequence encodes CASSYQAWSRDSNYGYTF.

The chain employs TRBV29-1 and TRBJ1-3; 7 bases match TRBD1. The CDR3 length is 13 residues. Trimming removed 1 base from V and 8 bases from J; junction bases left unmatched: 5. Germline loops: CDR1 SQVTM, CDR2 ANQGSEA. The CDR3 reads CSVEGQGDYTIYF. The CDR3 coding sequence is TGCAGCGTTGAAGGACAGGGTGACTACACCATATATTTT. Based on the CDR3 plus reference TRBV29-1 and TRBJ1-3, the full variable domain is SAVISQKPSRDICQRGTSLTIQCQVDSQVTMMFWYRQQPGQSLTLIATANQGSEATYESGFVIDKFPISRPNLTFSTLTVSNMSPEDSSIYLCSVEGQGDYTIYFGEGSWLTVV.

The chain recombines TRBV15 with TRBJ1-5; possibly TRBD1 for D (5 bases). The germline gives CDR1 LNHNV, CDR2 YYDKDF (reference sequence). The CDR3 runs 14 residues. V was shortened by 7 bases and J by 6 bases, with 16 bases between the two germline ends. As DNA, the CDR3 is TGTGCCACCAAGCTTTCGCCAGGGTTTCAGCCCCAGCATTTT. Translation gives CATKLSPGFQPQHF.

This clonotype was observed a handful of times. This rearrangement joins TRBV20-1 to TRBJ2-2, with D maybe TRBD1 (6 bases). Germline V lookup: CDR1 DFQATT, CDR2 SNEGSKA (reference sequence). Trimming took off 8 bases at V and 5 bases at J, with 12 bases between the two ends. This CDR3 is 12 amino acids long. CDR3: CSSQGSTGELFF. The CDR3 DNA sequence: TGCAGTTCACAGGGTAGTACCGGGGAGCTGTTTTTT.

This clonotype occurred a few times. The gene calls are TRBV20-1 and TRBJ1-5, with a weak D call TRBD1 (5 bases). CDR3 length equals 13 residues. Germline V gives CDR1 DFQATT, CDR2 SNEGSKA (reference sequence). Deletions cut 6 bases from V and 6 bases from J, with 15 bases between. CDR3 loop: CSASGGGTQPQHF. In DNA form, the CDR3 reads TGCAGTGCGTCGGGGGGGGGGACTCAGCCCCAGCATTTT.

In this sample, this clonotype turned up a few times. V usage is TRBV10-2 and J usage is TRBJ2-5; a weak D match, TRBD2 (5 bases). V dropped 7 bases and J dropped 5 bases, with 17 bases sitting between them. Germline V lookup: CDR1 WSHSY, CDR2 SAAADI. The CDR3 has 14 residues. CDR3 sequence reads: CASTDPGERETQYF. The CDR3 nucleotides are TGCGCCAGCACAGACCCCGGGGAGAGGGAGACCCAGTACTTC.

The chain has TRBV30 and TRBJ2-1, with D possibly matching TRBD2 (6 bases). The V end lost 2 bases, the J end lost 3 bases, and 14 bases lay between the germline ends. The CDR3 is 15 residues long. The germline V gene encodes CDR1 GTSNPN and CDR2 SVGIG (reference sequence). The CDR3 DNA follows: TGTGCCTGGAGTAATACTAGCTCCTACTACAATGAGCAGTTCTTC. This translates into CAWSNTSSYYNEQFF. The full variable domain, its missing parts supplied by reference TRBV30 and TRBJ2-1, is SQTIHQWPATLVQPVGSPLSLECTVEGTSNPNLYWYRQAAGRGLQLLFYSVGIGQISSEVPQNLSASRPQDRQFILSSKKLLLSDSGFYLCAWSNTSSYYNEQFFGPGTRLTVL.

The rearrangement links TRBV7-8 to TRBJ1-6; unclear D gene. The CDR3 loop spans 16 amino acids. Germline lookup yields CDR1 SGHVS and CDR2 FQNEAQ. V shed 1 base and J shed 9 bases, with 16 bases lying between them. The CDR3 loop is CASSLVSPRVSSPLHF. DNA of the CDR3: TGTGCCAGCAGCTTAGTTTCCCCACGGGTTTCTTCACCCCTCCACTTT. The full variable domain, rest sourced from reference TRBV7-8 and TRBJ1-6, is GAGVSQSPRYKVAKRGQDVALRCDPISGHVSLFWYQQALGQGPEFLTYFQNEAQLDKSGLPSDRFFAERPEGSVSTLKIQRTQQEDSAVYLCASSLVSPRVSSPLHFGNGTRLTVT.

V is TRBV30 and J is TRBJ2-7, with a weak D call TRBD1 (7 bases). The V end was cut by 5 bases, the J end by 4 bases, with 12 bases between. There are 12 residues in the CDR3. Germline V gives CDR1 GTSNPN, CDR2 SVGIG (reference sequence). CDR3 amino acids: CAWGQGGYEQYF. The CDR3 DNA is TGTGCCTGGGGGCAGGGGGGTTACGAGCAGTACTTC.

The J gene is TRBJ2-1, the V gene TRBV7-3; 11 nucleotides match TRBD1. CDR1 SGHTA and CDR2 FQGTGA come from the germline V gene. The CDR3 totals 15 residues. The V and J ends lost 5 bases and 7 bases, in that order; junction bases with no gene match: 7. CDR3: CASSPRTGGMNEQFF. The DNA of the CDR3 is TGTGCCAGCAGCCCCCGGACAGGGGGCATGAATGAGCAGTTCTTC.

This chain uses TRBV3-1 with TRBJ2-3; possibly TRBD2 for D (7 bases). Germline V gives CDR1 LGHDT, CDR2 YNNKEL (reference sequence). V gave up 5 bases and J gave up 5 bases, with 17 bases separating them. The length of the CDR3 is 15 residues. The DNA of the CDR3 is TGTGCCAGCAGCTCACACGGCGGGGGCAAAGATACGCAGTATTTT. Translated, it gives CASSSHGGGKDTQYF.